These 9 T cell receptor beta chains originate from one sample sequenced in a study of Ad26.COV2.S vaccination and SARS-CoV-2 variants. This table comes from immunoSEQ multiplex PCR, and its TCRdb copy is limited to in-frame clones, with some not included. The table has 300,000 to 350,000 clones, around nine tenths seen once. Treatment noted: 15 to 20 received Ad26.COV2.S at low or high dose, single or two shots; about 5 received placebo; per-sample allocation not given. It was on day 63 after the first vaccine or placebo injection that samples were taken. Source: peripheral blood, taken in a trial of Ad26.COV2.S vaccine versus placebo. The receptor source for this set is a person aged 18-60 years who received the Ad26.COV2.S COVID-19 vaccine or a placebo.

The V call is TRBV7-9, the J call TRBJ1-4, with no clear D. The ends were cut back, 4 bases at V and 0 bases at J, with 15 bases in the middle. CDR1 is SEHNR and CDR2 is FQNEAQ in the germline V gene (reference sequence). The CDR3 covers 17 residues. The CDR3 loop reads CASSSKTFQATNEKLFF. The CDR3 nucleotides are TGTGCCAGCAGCTCAAAAACCTTTCAAGCAACTAATGAAAAACTGTTTTTT.

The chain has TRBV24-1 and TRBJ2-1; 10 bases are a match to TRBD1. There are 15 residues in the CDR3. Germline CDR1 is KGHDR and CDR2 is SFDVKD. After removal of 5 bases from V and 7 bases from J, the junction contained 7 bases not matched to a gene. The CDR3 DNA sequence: TGTGCCACCAGTGGGGGGGGACAGGGGCTGAATGAGCAGTTCTTC. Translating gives CATSGGGQGLNEQFF.

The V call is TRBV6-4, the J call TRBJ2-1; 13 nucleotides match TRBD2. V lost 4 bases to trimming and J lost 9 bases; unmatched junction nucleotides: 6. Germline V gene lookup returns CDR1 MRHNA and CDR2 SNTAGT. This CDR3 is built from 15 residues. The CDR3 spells CASSGGLAGPGEQFF. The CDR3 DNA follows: TGTGCCAGCAGTGGGGGACTAGCGGGGCCCGGTGAGCAGTTCTTC.

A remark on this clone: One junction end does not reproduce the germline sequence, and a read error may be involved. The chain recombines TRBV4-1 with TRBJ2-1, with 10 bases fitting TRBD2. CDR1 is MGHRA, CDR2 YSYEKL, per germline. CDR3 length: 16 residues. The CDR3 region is CASRQDVAGGYNEQFF. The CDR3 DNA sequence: TGCGCCAGCAGACAAGATGTAGCGGGAGGATACAATGAGCAGTTCTTC.

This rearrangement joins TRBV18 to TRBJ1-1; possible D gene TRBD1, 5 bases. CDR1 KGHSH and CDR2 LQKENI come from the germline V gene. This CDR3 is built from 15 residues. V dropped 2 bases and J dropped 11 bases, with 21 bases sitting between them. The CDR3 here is CASSPDSRARGPAFF. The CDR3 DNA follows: TGTGCCAGCTCACCAGATTCCAGGGCCCGAGGACCCGCTTTCTTT.

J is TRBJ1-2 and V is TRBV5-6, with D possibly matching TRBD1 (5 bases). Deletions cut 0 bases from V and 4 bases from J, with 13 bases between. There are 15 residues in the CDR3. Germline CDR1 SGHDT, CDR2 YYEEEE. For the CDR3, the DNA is TGTGCCAGCAGCTTGGTCCCGGGGGAACCCTATGGCTACACCTTC. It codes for CASSLVPGEPYGYTF.

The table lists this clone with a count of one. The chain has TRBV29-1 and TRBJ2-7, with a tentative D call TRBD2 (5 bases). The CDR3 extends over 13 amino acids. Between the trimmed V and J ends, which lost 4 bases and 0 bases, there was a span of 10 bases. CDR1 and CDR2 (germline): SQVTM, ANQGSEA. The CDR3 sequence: CSVVRRASYEQYF. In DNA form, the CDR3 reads TGCAGCGTTGTGAGGCGGGCCTCCTACGAGCAGTACTTC.

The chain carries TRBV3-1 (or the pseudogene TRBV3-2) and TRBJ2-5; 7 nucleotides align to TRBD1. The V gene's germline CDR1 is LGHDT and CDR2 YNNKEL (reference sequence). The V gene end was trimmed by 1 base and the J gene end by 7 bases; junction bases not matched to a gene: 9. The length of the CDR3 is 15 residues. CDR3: CASSQAGTVKGTQYF. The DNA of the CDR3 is TGTGCCAGCAGCCAAGCCGGGACAGTAAAAGGGACCCAGTACTTC.

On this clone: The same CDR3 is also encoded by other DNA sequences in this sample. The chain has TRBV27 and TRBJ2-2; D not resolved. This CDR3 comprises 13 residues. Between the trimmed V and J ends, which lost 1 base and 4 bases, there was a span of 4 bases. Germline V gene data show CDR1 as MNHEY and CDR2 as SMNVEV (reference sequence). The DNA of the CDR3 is TGTGCCAGCAGTTTATTGGGCACCGGGGAGCTGTTTTTT. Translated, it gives CASSLLGTGELFF.